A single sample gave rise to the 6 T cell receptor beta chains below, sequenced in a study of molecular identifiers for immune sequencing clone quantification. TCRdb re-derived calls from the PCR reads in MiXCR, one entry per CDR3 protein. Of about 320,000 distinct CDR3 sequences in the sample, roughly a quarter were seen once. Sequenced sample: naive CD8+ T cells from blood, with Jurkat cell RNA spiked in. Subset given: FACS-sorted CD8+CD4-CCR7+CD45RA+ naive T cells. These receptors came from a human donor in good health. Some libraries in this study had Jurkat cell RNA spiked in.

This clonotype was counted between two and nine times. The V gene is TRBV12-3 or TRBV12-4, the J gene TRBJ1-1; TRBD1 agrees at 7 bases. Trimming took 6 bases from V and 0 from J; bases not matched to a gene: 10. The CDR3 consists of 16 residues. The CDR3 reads CASRLSGTDLNTEAFF. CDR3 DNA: TGTGCCAGCAGACTATCGGGGACAGATTTGAACACTGAAGCTTTCTTT.

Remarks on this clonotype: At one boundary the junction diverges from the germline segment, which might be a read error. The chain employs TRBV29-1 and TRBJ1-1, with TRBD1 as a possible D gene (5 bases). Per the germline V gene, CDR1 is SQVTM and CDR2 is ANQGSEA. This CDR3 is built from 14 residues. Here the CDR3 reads CSVEDMGVKTEAFF. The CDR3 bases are TGCAGCGTTGAAGATATGGGGGTGAAAACTGAAGCTTTCTTT.

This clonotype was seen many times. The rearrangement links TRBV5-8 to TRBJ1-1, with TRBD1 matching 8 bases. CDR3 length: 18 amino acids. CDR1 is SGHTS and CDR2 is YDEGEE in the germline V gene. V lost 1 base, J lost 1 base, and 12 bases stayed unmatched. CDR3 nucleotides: TGTGCCAGCAGCTTGTCGGTTTTTGACAGGGGCGAGAACACTGAAGCTTTCTTT. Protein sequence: CASSLSVFDRGENTEAFF.

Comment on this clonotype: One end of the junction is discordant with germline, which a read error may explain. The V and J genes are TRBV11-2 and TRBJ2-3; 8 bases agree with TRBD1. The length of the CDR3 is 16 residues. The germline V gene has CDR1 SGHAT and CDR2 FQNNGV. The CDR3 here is CASSSAGTGITDAQYF. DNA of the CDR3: TGTGCCAGCAGCTCCGCCGGGACAGGCATAACAGATGCGCAGTATTTT.

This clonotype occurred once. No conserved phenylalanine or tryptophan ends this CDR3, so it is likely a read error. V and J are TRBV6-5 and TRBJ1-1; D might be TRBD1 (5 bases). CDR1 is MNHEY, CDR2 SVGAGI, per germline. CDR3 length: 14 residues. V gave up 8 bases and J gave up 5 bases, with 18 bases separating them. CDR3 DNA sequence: TGTGCCAGCTCAGAAGTCCGGGGGAGGACTGAAGCTTTCTCT. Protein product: CASSEVRGRTEAFS.

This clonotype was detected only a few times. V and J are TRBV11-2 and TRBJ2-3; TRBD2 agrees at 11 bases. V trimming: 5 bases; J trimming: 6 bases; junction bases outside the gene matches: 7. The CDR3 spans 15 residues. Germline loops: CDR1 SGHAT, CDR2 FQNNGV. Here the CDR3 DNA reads TGTGCCAGCAGCGGGGTAGCGGGGGGGCAGGATACGCAGTATTTT. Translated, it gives CASSGVAGGQDTQYF.